This T cell receptor (delta chain) stems from a study of γδ T cells in repeated Plasmodium falciparum infection. As to this clone: The TCRdb protein comes from a much larger clone and disagrees with this DNA's translation at residue 7, likely due to a read error; the protein given here is derived from the DNA.

TCRdb re-called the multiplex PCR reads with CATT. The sample lists under 65,000 delta-chain clones; approximately 1.5% were seen once. From germline, CDR1 is TSWWSYY and CDR2 QGS. This CDR3 is built from 21 residues. The V and J ends lost 4 bases and 2 bases, in that order; junction bases with no gene match: 22. Flow sorting of PBMC yielded separate Vgamma9/Vdelta2+ and Vdelta2-negative gammadelta T cell populations for bulk repertoire analysis. The origin of this receptor is a pool of human donors (malaria-infected and uninfected, not separated). The sequencing sample was made of gamma-delta T cells from blood. The chain links TRDV1 to TRDJ1; 10 positions match TRDD3. The CDR3 loop reads CALGAHPYVGGGYSETDKLIF. Here the CDR3 DNA reads TGTGCTCTTGGGGCCCATCCCTACGTTGGTGGGGGATACTCAGAAACCGATAAACTCATCTTT.